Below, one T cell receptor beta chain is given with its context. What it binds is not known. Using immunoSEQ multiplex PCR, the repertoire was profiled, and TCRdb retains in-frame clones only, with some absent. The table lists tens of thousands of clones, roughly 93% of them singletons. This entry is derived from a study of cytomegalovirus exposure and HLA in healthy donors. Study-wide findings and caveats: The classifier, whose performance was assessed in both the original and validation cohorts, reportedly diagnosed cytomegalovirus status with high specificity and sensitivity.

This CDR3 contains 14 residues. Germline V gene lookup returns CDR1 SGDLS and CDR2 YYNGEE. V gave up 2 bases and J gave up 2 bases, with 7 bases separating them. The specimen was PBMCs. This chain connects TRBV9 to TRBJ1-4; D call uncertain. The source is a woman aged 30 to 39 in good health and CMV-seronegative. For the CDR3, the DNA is TGTGCCAGCAGCGTGTCCGCGACTAATGAAAAACTGTTTTTT. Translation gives CASSVSATNEKLFF. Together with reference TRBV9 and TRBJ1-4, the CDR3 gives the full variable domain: DSGVTQTPKHLITATGQRVTLRCSPRSGDLSVYWYQQSLDQGLQFLIQYYNGEERAKGNILERFSAQQFPDLHSELNLSSLELGDSALYFCASSVSATNEKLFFGSGTQLSVL.